This TCR beta chain was retrieved from a study of CD8+CD57+ T cells in acquired aplastic anemia. The wider study: Mean DNA quantity obtained from sorted CD4+ and CD8+ cells was 3 to 3.5 ug. Sequencing produced an average of around 10 million reads per healthy donor for CD4+ cells.

Researchers used genomic DNA as the template to profile TCR beta VDJ and CDR3. TCRdb independently ran MiXCR on the reads; one entry per CDR3 protein. Of around 170,000 distinct CDR3 sequences detected, roughly 63% appear once; the ten largest clones hold 45% to 50%. Trimming at V came to 3 bases and at J to 7 bases, leaving 3 bases not matched to a gene. CDR1 and CDR2 from the germline V gene are PRHDT and FYEKMQ (reference sequence). The CDR3 extends over 12 amino acids. Regarding the study as a whole: Patients showed no significant difference from controls in CD8+ Simpson's diversity.

This clonotype was found a few times. The antigen is undetermined. The chain couples TRBV13 to TRBJ2-7; 7 bases fit TRBD2. Sequencing was carried out using sorted CD4+, CD8+, or CD8+CD57+ T cells (not recorded which) from PBMCs. This receptor was obtained from a human donor in good health. CDR3 protein: CASSLTSSEQYF. The CDR3 DNA reads TGTGCCAGCAGCTTGACTAGCTCGGAGCAGTACTTC.